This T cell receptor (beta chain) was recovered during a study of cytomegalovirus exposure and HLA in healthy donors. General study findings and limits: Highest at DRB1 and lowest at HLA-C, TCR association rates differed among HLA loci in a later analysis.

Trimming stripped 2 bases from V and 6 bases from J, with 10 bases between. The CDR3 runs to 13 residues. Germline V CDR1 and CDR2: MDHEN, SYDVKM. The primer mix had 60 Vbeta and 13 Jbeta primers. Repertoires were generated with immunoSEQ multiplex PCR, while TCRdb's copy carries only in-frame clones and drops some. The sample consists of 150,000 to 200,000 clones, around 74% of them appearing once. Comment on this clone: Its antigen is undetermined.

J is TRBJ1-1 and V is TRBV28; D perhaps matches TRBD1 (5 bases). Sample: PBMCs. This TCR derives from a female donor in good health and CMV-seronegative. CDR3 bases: TGTGCCAGCAGTTTAGGCAGGGTGTCTGAAGCTTTCTTT. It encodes CASSLGRVSEAFF.